The 18 T cell receptor beta chains reported below all come from one sample, sequenced in a study of blood T cell repertoires in COVID-19. Data came from immunoSEQ multiplex PCR; TCRdb stores just in-frame clones and leaves some out. The top ten hold almost 7% of the sample, which has approximately 77,000 clones, about 91% seen once. Material for sequencing was peripheral blood. Receptors were obtained from a woman older than 75 with acute or convalescent COVID-19.

The chain links TRBV5-5 to TRBJ1-2, with a weak D call TRBD1 (6 bases). CDR1 and CDR2 from the germline V gene are SGHKS and YYEKEE (reference sequence). V was trimmed by 4 bases and J by 6 bases, leaving 19 bases between them. This CDR3 is built from 15 residues. The CDR3 is CASSAWVTRGNGYTF. The CDR3 coding sequence is TGTGCCAGCAGCGCGTGGGTAACGAGGGGGAATGGCTACACCTTC.

The chain joins TRBV19 to TRBJ1-1; no definite D call. CDR3 length equals 12 residues. V lost 3 bases and J 1 base, leaving 3 bases between the germline ends. Germline CDR1 reads LNHDA; CDR2 reads SQIVND (reference sequence). The CDR3 sequence: CASSIQNTEAFF. For the CDR3, the DNA is TGTGCCAGTAGTATCCAGAACACTGAAGCTTTCTTT.

J is TRBJ2-1 and V is TRBV5-1, with 8 bases aligning to TRBD1. This CDR3 is built from 14 residues. Looked up from germline, CDR1 is SGHRS and CDR2 is YFSETQ. The J segment lost 0 bases and the V segment lost 4 bases, leaving 0 bases of the junction unmatched. The CDR3 protein is CASSGQGSYNEQFF. CDR3 DNA: TGCGCCAGCAGCGGACAGGGCTCCTACAATGAGCAGTTCTTC.

The V gene is TRBV5-1, the J gene TRBJ1-1; D is undetermined. The germline CDR1 and CDR2 sequences are SGHRS and YFSETQ. This CDR3 is 16 amino acids long. Between the trimmed V and J ends, which lost 3 bases and 0 bases, there was a span of 15 bases. CDR3 sequence: CASSSSPGSMNTEAFF. CDR3 DNA sequence: TGCGCCAGCAGCTCTTCCCCTGGGAGCATGAACACTGAAGCTTTCTTT. Based on the CDR3 plus reference TRBV5-1 and TRBJ1-1, the full variable domain is KAGVTQTPRYLIKTRGQQVTLSCSPISGHRSVSWYQQTPGQGLQFLFEYFSETQRNKGNFPGRFSGRQFSNSRSEMNVSTLELGDSALYLCASSSSPGSMNTEAFFGQGTRLTVV.

The chain carries TRBV5-6 and TRBJ1-2; 7 positions match TRBD1. Germline V CDR1 and CDR2: SGHDT, YYEEEE. This CDR3 comprises 13 residues. Unmatched junction bases numbered 3, after V lost 0 bases and J lost 7 bases. In nucleotides, the CDR3 is TGTGCCAGCAGCTTGGGGGCAGGGGGTGGCTACACCTTC. Protein: CASSLGAGGGYTF.

This chain links TRBV19 with TRBJ1-5; 9 bases align to TRBD1. The CDR3 loop spans 17 amino acids. CDR1 LNHDA and CDR2 SQIVND come from the germline V gene (reference sequence). The V and J ends lost 2 bases and 3 bases, in that order; junction bases with no gene match: 8. DNA for the CDR3: TGTGCCAGTAGTATACGCCGGGACAGGGCCACCAATCAGCCCCAGCATTTT. Translation: CASSIRRDRATNQPQHF.

The chain recombines TRBV7-2 with TRBJ1-1, with 10 bases that match TRBD1. This CDR3 contains 16 residues. Trimming took 6 bases from V and 5 from J; bases not matched to a gene: 12. The germline V gene encodes CDR1 SGHTA and CDR2 FQGNSA. CDR3 nucleotide sequence: TGTGCCAGCAGTCCTCTACCGGGACAGGGGTCAACTGAAGCTTTCTTT. Translating gives CASSPLPGQGSTEAFF.

V and J are TRBV10-3 and TRBJ1-2, with TRBD1 identical over 9 bases. The CDR3 extends over 14 amino acids. Germline V gives CDR1 ENHRY, CDR2 SYGVKD. The V gene end was trimmed by 2 bases and the J gene end by 6 bases; junction bases not matched to a gene: 4. In DNA, the CDR3 is TGTGCCATCAGTGAGAAGGGACAGGGCGATGGCTACACCTTC. The encoded protein is CAISEKGQGDGYTF.

The rearrangement joins TRBV3-1 (or the pseudogene TRBV3-2) to TRBJ1-2; 8 bases are shared with TRBD1. Germline V lookup: CDR1 LGHDT, CDR2 YNNKEL (reference sequence). The J segment lost 7 bases and the V segment lost 4 bases, leaving 5 bases of the junction unmatched. The CDR3 length is 13 residues. As DNA, the CDR3 is TGTGCCAGCAGCCTCGAGACAGGGGTTGGCTACACCTTC. Translating it yields CASSLETGVGYTF.

This chain connects TRBV21-1 to TRBJ1-1; the table calls TRBD1, which could not be checked here. TRBV21-1 constitutes a pseudogene. The CDR3 has 15 amino acids. CDR3 sequence reads: CASSTRQGADTEAFF. The CDR3 nucleotides are TGTGCCAGCAGCACCAGACAGGGGGCCGACACTGAAGCTTTCTTT.

J is TRBJ2-7 and V is TRBV18; TRBD1 aligns across 7 bases. J gave up 3 bases and V 3 bases, and 5 bases lay outside the gene matches. From germline, CDR1 is KGHSH and CDR2 LQKENI. The CDR3 is 14 amino acids. In nucleotides, the CDR3 is TGTGCCAGCTCACCGATTGGACAGGTCTACGAGCAGTACTTC. It translates to CASSPIGQVYEQYF.

The V call is TRBV3-1 (or the pseudogene TRBV3-2), the J call TRBJ2-7; 9 positions match TRBD1. With 4 bases clipped from V and 0 bases from J, the junction kept 7 bases outside the gene matches. The CDR3 contains 16 residues. Germline CDR1 LGHDT, CDR2 YNNKEL (reference sequence). The CDR3 loop reads CASSPGGQGSSYEQYF. CDR3 sequence (DNA): TGTGCCAGCAGCCCAGGGGGACAGGGCAGCTCCTACGAGCAGTACTTC.

This sequence joins TRBV27 and TRBJ2-2, with no clear D. The CDR3 loop spans 12 amino acids. Germline V gene lookup returns CDR1 MNHEY and CDR2 SMNVEV (reference sequence). Trimming pared 5 bases from V and 6 bases from J, leaving 7 bases between. The CDR3 coding sequence is TGTGCCAGCAGTACTTTCCCCGGGGAGCTGTTTTTT. Encoded protein: CASSTFPGELFF.

On this clone itself: The CDR3 carries no conserved terminal phenylalanine or tryptophan, so it likely arises from a read error. The chain combines TRBV19 with TRBJ1-2; 7 nucleotides line up with TRBD1. Losses at the gene ends were 9 bases for V and 2 bases for J; bases not matched to a gene: 12. The CDR3 runs 15 residues. Germline V gives CDR1 LNHDA, CDR2 SQIVND (reference sequence). CDR3 in DNA: TGTGCCAGCCAGAGCTACAGGGGTGGAAACTATGGCTACACCATC. Its translation is CASQSYRGGNYGYTI.

The CDR3 DNA follows: TGTGCCAGCAGCAAACAGGGTTGGCAAGAGACCCAGTACTTC. Amino acids: CASSKQGWQETQYF. This chain connects TRBV21-1 to TRBJ2-5; the D call in the table, TRBD1, was not verified against the DNA. TRBV21-1 is a listed pseudogene. The CDR3 extends over 14 amino acids.

The V call is TRBV5-1, the J call TRBJ2-3; TRBD2 agrees at 7 bases. Germline-derived CDR1 and CDR2 are SGHRS and YFSETQ. This CDR3 is built from 15 residues. J gave up 2 bases and V 1 base, and 4 bases lay outside the gene matches. The CDR3: CASSLSSGSTDTQYF. Written as DNA, the CDR3 is TGCGCCAGCAGCTTGAGTAGCGGGTCCACAGATACGCAGTATTTT.

The chain combines TRBV5-8 with TRBJ2-3; 7 bases line up with TRBD2. The CDR3 spans 17 residues. The J segment lost 2 bases and the V segment lost 1 base, leaving 10 bases of the junction unmatched. From germline, CDR1 is SGHTS and CDR2 YDEGEE. CDR3 bases: TGTGCCAGCAGCTTGAGGGGATTGAGCGGGATCACAGATACGCAGTATTTT. It codes for CASSLRGLSGITDTQYF.

V gene TRBV19 combines with J gene TRBJ1-5; 8 bases are a match to TRBD1. V shed 6 bases and J 0 bases; nucleotides not matched to a gene: 7. CDR3 length equals 16 residues. Germline V lookup: CDR1 LNHDA, CDR2 SQIVND (reference sequence). CDR3 in amino acids: CASRAYTGGSNQPQHF. CDR3 nucleotide sequence: TGTGCCAGTAGGGCCTACACAGGGGGTAGCAATCAGCCCCAGCATTTT. Full variable domain (outside the CDR3, taken from reference TRBV19 and TRBJ1-5): DGGITQSPKYLFRKEGQNVTLSCEQNLNHDAMYWYRQDPGQGLRLIYYSQIVNDFQKGDIAEGYSVSREKKESFPLTVTSAQKNPTAFYLCASRAYTGGSNQPQHFGDGTRLSIL.